This TCR beta chain emerged from a study of T cells in Graves' hyperthyroidism and ophthalmopathy. The CDR3 regions of TCR beta were amplified from RNA transcripts. An initial round of RT-PCR targeting the TCR CDR3 relied on the HTBI primer set. TCRdb re-called the multiplex PCR reads through MiXCR, storing one row per CDR3 protein. The sample includes some 460,000 distinct CDR3 sequences, about a sixth of them seen just once. The CDR3 has 15 residues. V was pared by 10 bases and J by 7 bases, with 16 bases of the junction left unmatched. CDR1 is SNHLY, CDR2 FYNNEI, per germline. This clonotype was picked up many times.

The specimen was blood. This rearrangement joins TRBV2 to TRBJ2-7, with 10 bases identical to TRBD2. This clonotype was sampled from a woman aged 18-29 years with Graves' hyperthyroidism. CDR3 coding DNA: TGTGCCACCTCCCCCGAGATTAGCGGGAGGAGTGAGCAGTACTTC. Protein sequence: CATSPEISGRSEQYF.